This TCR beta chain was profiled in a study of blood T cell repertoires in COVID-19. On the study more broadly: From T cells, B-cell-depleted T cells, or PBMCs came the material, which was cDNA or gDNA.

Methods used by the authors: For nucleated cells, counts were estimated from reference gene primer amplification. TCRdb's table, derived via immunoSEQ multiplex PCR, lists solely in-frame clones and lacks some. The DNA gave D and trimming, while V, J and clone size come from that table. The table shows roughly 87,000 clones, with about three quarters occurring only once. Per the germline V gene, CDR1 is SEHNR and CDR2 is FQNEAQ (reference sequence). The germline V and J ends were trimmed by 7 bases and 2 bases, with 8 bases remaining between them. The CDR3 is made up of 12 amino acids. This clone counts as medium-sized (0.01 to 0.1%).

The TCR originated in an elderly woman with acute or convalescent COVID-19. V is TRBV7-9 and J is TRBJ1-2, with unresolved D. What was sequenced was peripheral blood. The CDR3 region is CASNVENYGYTF. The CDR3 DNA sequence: TGTGCCAGCAACGTCGAGAACTATGGCTACACCTTC.